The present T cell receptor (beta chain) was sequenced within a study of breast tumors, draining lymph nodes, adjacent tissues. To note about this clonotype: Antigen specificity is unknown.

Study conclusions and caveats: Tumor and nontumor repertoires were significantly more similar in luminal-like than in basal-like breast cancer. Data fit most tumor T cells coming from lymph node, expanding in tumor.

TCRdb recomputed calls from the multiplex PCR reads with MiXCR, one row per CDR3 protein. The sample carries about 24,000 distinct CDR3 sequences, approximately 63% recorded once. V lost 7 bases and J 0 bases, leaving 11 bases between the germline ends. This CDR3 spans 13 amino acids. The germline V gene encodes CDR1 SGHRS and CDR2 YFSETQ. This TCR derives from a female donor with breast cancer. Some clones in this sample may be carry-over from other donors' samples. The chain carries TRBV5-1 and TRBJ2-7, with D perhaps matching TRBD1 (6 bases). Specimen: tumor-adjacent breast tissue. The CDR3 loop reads CASSAGASYEQYF. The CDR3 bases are TGCGCCAGCTCGGCAGGGGCCTCCTACGAGCAGTACTTC. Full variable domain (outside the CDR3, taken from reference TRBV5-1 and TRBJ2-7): KAGVTQTPRYLIKTRGQQVTLSCSPISGHRSVSWYQQTPGQGLQFLFEYFSETQRNKGNFPGRFSGRQFSNSRSEMNVSTLELGDSALYLCASSAGASYEQYFGPGTRLTVT.